The T cell receptor beta chain described here comes from a study of T cells in Graves' hyperthyroidism and ophthalmopathy. TCR beta CDR3 sequences were amplified from RNA transcripts. Carried out on the TCR CDR3, a first-round RT-PCR used the HTBI primer set. TCRdb passed the multiplex PCR reads through MiXCR, listing each CDR3 protein once. This sample has about 610,000 distinct CDR3 sequences; about a sixth occur once, and the top ten carry under 3.5%. The clonotype was recovered from a woman in her thirties or forties with Graves' ophthalmopathy. The material sequenced was blood.

The CDR3 sequence: CSVSRDGEQYF. As DNA, the CDR3 is TGCAGCGTTTCCAGGGACGGCGAGCAGTACTTC. V is TRBV29-1 and J is TRBJ2-7, with D possibly called TRBD1 or TRBD2 (5 bases each). The CDR3 totals 11 residues. CDR1 is SQVTM and CDR2 is ANQGSEA in the germline V gene. The germline V and J ends were trimmed by 5 bases and 6 bases, with 11 bases remaining between them.